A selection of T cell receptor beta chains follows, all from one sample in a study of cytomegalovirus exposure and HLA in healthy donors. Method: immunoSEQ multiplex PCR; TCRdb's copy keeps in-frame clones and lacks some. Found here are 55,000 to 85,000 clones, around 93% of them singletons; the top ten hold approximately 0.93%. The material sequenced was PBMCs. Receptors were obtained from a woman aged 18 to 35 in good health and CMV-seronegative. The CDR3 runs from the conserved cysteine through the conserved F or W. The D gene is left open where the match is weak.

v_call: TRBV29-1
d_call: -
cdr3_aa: CSVEAPGGGNYGYTF

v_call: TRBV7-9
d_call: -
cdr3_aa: CASSRAGGYTF

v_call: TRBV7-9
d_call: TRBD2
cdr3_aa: CASSSQAAGAGANVLTF

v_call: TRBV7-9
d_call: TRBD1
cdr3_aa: CASSPWTGPGNTIYF

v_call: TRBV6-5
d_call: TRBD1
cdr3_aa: CASSAGQAEAFF

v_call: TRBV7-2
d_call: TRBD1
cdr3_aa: CASSLGDRGQPQHF

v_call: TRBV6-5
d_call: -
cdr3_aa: CASSYNGQITDTQYF

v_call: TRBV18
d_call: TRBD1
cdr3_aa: CASSPIGQGALNEQFF

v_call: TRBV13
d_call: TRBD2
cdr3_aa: CASSHFRLGLAGGPDRETQYF

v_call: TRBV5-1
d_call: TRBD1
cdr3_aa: CASSLGRDRVRTDTQYF

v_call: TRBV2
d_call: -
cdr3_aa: CASSEARFASTDTQYF

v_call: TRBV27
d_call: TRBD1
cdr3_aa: CASSFRSQGADTQYF

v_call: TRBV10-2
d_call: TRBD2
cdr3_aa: CASSRQGGYTGELFF

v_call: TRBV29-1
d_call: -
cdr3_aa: CSVEESGGWGYTF

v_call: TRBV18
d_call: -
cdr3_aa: CASSPSIQPDTQYF